These T cell receptor beta chains were read from a single sample in a study of shared clonotypes between healthy human individuals. Sequencing was performed with immunoSEQ multiplex PCR; in TCRdb, only in-frame clones are kept and a portion is missing. The sample records some 2.1 million clones, 90% to 95% being singletons. The sample taken for sequencing was naive CD8+ T cells from PBMCs. All receptors derive from a man aged 18-30 years in good health. Some clones in this sample may be carry-over from other donors' samples. CDR3s include the opening cysteine and the closing phenylalanine or tryptophan. D genes are given only for firm matches. Size is omitted from some rows. Given values are once, few, many or a class for expanded clones.

J | V | D | size | CDR3 | DNA
TRBJ2-3 | TRBV11-2 | . | . | CASSLGRDTQYF | TGTGCCAGCAGCTTAGGGCGGGATACGCAGTATTTT
TRBJ2-7 | TRBV27 | . | few | CASSFGGKVHEQYF | TGTGCCAGCAGTTTCGGCGGGAAGGTCCACGAGCAGTACTTC
TRBJ1-2 | TRBV10-3 | TRBD1 | . | CAIGGQRENNYGYTF | TGTGCCATCGGGGGACAGCGAGAAAATAACTATGGCTACACCTTC
TRBJ2-2 | TRBV4-1 | TRBD2 | . | CASSPTSGRNTGELFF | TGCGCCAGCAGCCCAACTAGCGGGAGGAACACCGGGGAGCTGTTTTTT
TRBJ2-3 | TRBV19 | TRBD2 | once | CASSTLAGAADTQYF | TGTGCCAGTAGTACTCTAGCGGGAGCAGCAGATACGCAGTATTTT
TRBJ1-4 | TRBV23-1 | TRBD1 | . | CASSQSRDRVGEKLFF | TGCGCCAGCAGTCAATCCCGGGACAGGGTAGGTGAAAAACTGTTTTTT
TRBJ2-7 | TRBV28 | TRBD2 | . | CASSLRGLALHEQYF | TGTGCCAGCAGTTTAAGGGGACTAGCATTACACGAGCAGTACTTC
TRBJ1-1 | TRBV6-5 | . | . | CASSYGFLETEAFF | TGTGCCAGCAGTTACGGCTTTCTGGAGACTGAAGCTTTCTTT
TRBJ2-7 | TRBV2 | . | once | CASSDRLWDDYEQYF | TGTGCCAGCAGTGACAGGCTTTGGGATGACTACGAGCAGTACTTC
TRBJ2-3 | TRBV7-9 | . | . | CASSPSETDTQYF | TGTGCCAGCAGCCCTTCGGAGACAGATACGCAGTATTTT
TRBJ2-4 | TRBV11-2 | . | . | CASEIGELNKNIQYF | TGTGCCAGCGAAATTGGGGAGTTAAACAAAAACATTCAGTACTTC
TRBJ2-7 | TRBV15 | . | . | CATSNWGEQYF | TGTGCCACCAGCAATTGGGGCGAGCAGTACTTC
TRBJ2-1 | TRBV5-8 | . | . | CASSLAAEGPYNEQFF | TGTGCCAGCAGCTTGGCCGCGGAGGGCCCCTACAATGAGCAGTTCTTC
TRBJ1-1 | TRBV28 | TRBD1 | once | CASRGQGLFTEAFF | TGTGCCAGCAGAGGACAGGGCTTGTTCACTGAAGCTTTCTTT
TRBJ1-2 | TRBV7-9 | TRBD1 | . | CASSDLGQVESYTF | TGTGCCAGCAGCGATCTCGGACAGGTCGAGAGCTACACCTTC
TRBJ2-2 | TRBV9 | . | . | CASSGRDSPNTGELFF | TGTGCCAGCAGCGGACGGGATTCGCCGAACACCGGGGAGCTGTTTTTT
TRBJ2-7 | TRBV10-2 | TRBD2 | . | CASTDAFRGATSGRGTGEQYF | TGCGCCAGCACCGATGCCTTTCGTGGAGCCACTAGCGGGAGAGGGACGGGGGAGCAGTACTTC
TRBJ2-7 | TRBV28 | TRBD1 | . | CASSFGGQGYF | TGTGCCAGCAGTTTTGGGGGACAGGGATACTTC
TRBJ2-3 | TRBV19 | . | . | CASSMWIPTDTQYF | TGTGCCAGTAGTATGTGGATTCCTACAGATACGCAGTATTTT
TRBJ1-5 | TRBV28 | . | . | CASSFSVGAQPQHF | TGTGCCAGCAGTTTTTCGGTGGGGGCTCAGCCCCAGCATTTT
TRBJ2-7 | TRBV28 | TRBD2 | . | CASSFEGGRSYEQYF | TGTGCCAGCAGTTTCGAGGGCGGGAGGTCCTACGAGCAGTACTTC
TRBJ2-1 | TRBV11-1 | TRBD2 | . | CATGLAGESNEQFF | TGTGCCACGGGACTAGCGGGAGAGTCCAATGAGCAGTTCTTC
TRBJ2-7 | TRBV4-1 | . | . | CASSQATATYEQYF | TGCGCCAGCAGCCAAGCGACAGCCACCTACGAGCAGTACTTC
TRBJ2-1 | TRBV6-1 | . | . | CASSDEDTAYNEQFF | TGTGCCAGCAGTGACGAGGACACCGCCTACAATGAGCAGTTCTTC
TRBJ2-7 | TRBV27 | TRBD2 | . | CASIPSIRTSGSYEQYF | TGTGCCAGCATCCCTTCGATTCGGACTAGCGGGAGCTACGAGCAGTACTTC
TRBJ2-3 | TRBV2 | TRBD2 | . | CASSDGGSADTDTQYF | TGTGCCAGCAGTGACGGCGGGAGCGCCGACACAGATACGCAGTATTTT
TRBJ2-7 | TRBV9 | . | . | CASSVEGLYEQYF | TGTGCCAGCAGCGTAGAGGGGCTGTACGAGCAGTACTTC
TRBJ2-7 | TRBV4-3 | TRBD2 | . | CASSHLLAGGLYEQYF | TGCGCCAGCAGCCATCTACTAGCGGGAGGGCTCTACGAGCAGTACTTC
TRBJ2-7 | TRBV5-8 | . | . | CASGYFYEQYF | TGTGCCAGCGGATATTTCTACGAGCAGTACTTC
TRBJ2-7 | TRBV27 | . | . | CASSLSLATYEQYF | TGTGCCAGCAGTTTAAGCCTAGCCACCTACGAGCAGTACTTC
TRBJ1-5 | TRBV30 | . | once | CAWSVLKETPQHF | TGTGCCTGGAGTGTACTTAAGGAAACGCCCCAGCATTTT
TRBJ1-2 | TRBV7-9 | . | . | CASSSRTDNYGYTF | TGTGCCAGCAGTTCCCGGACAGATAACTATGGCTACACCTTC
TRBJ1-4 | TRBV6-1 | . | . | CASKGGDEKLFF | TGTGCCAGCAAAGGGGGGGATGAAAAACTGTTTTTT
TRBJ1-2 | TRBV6-1 | . | . | CASSEGTVSGYGYTF | TGTGCCAGCAGTGAAGGGACAGTAAGCGGGTATGGCTACACCTTC
TRBJ2-3 | TRBV6-5 | . | . | CASSWTPADTQYF | TGTGCCAGCAGTTGGACTCCCGCAGATACGCAGTATTTT
TRBJ2-5 | TRBV5-6 | TRBD2 | . | CASSLGGGISKTQYF | TGTGCCAGCAGCTTGGGGGGAGGGATTTCCAAGACCCAGTACTTC
TRBJ2-7 | TRBV19 | . | . | CASRDASSYEQYF | TGTGCCAGTAGGGACGCGAGCTCCTACGAGCAGTACTTC
TRBJ2-2 | TRBV28 | . | . | CASSSIRTDTGELFF | TGTGCCAGCAGCTCCATACGGACGGACACCGGGGAGCTGTTTTTT
TRBJ2-2 | TRBV5-1 | . | few | CASSLASGTGELFF | TGCGCCAGCAGCTTGGCGTCGGGCACCGGGGAGCTGTTTTTT
TRBJ2-2 | TRBV19 | . | . | CATLGTNTGELFF | TGTGCCACCCTGGGGACGAACACCGGGGAGCTGTTTTTT
TRBJ2-5 | TRBV27 | TRBD2 | . | CASSLRGRPPETQYF | TGTGCCAGCAGTTTACGCGGGAGGCCCCCAGAGACCCAGTACTTC
TRBJ1-2 | TRBV9 | . | . | CASSVSRGPYGYTF | TGTGCCAGCAGCGTAAGCAGGGGACCCTATGGCTACACCTTC
TRBJ2-7 | TRBV9 | . | . | CASSAAAGTYEQYF | TGTGCCAGCAGCGCAGCGGCGGGAACCTACGAGCAGTACTTC
TRBJ1-2 | TRBV2 | . | . | CASSELSGGYTF | TGTGCCAGCAGTGAATTGTCCGGCGGCTACACCTTC
TRBJ2-7 | TRBV10-3 | . | . | CAIRTTAPSEQYF | TGTGCCATCAGGACGACAGCTCCTAGCGAGCAGTACTTC
TRBJ1-2 | TRBV27 | . | . | CASSTLAQGFGDYGYTF | TGTGCCAGCAGTACCCTAGCCCAGGGTTTCGGGGACTATGGCTACACCTTC
TRBJ1-2 | TRBV19 | . | . | CASSTGDYGYTF | TGTGCCAGTAGTACGGGGGATTATGGCTACACCTTC
TRBJ2-7 | TRBV15 | . | . | CATSQSGKGSYEQYF | TGTGCCACCAGCCAGTCCGGAAAAGGATCCTACGAGCAGTACTTC
TRBJ1-1 | TRBV4-1 | TRBD1 | . | CASSPRDRGFREAFF | TGCGCCAGCAGCCCCCGGGACAGGGGATTCAGAGAAGCTTTCTTT
TRBJ2-2 | TRBV5-4 | . | once | CASSFFGGTGELFF | TGTGCCAGCAGCTTTTTTGGGGGTACCGGGGAGCTGTTTTTT
TRBJ2-7 | TRBV30 | . | . | CAWTYGLPYEQYF | TGTGCCTGGACATATGGACTACCCTACGAGCAGTACTTC